This T cell receptor beta chain was captured in a study of cytomegalovirus exposure and HLA in healthy donors. Study-level information: Early released data had tens of millions of unique TCRs, all coming from HLA-typed donors. Study-level findings and limits: Per a later analysis, HLA-associated TCR beta chains showed more clonal expansion than other, equally common TCR beta chains. A few CMV-associated chains proved CMV antigen-specific in vitro.

PCR involved 60 Vbeta and 13 Jbeta primers. Clones were sequenced by immunoSEQ multiplex PCR, and TCRdb holds only the in-frame ones, with some missing. The sample includes about 130,000 clones, approximately 77% of them seen just once. As regards this clone: Its antigen is unknown.

The ends were cut back, 1 base at V and 5 bases at J, with 8 bases in the middle. The V gene's germline CDR1 is MGHDK and CDR2 SYGVNS. CDR3 size: 14 residues. V and J are TRBV25-1 and TRBJ2-2, with a weak D call TRBD1 (5 bases). The origin of this receptor is a man aged 25-45 years in good health and CMV-seronegative. The specimen was PBMCs. The DNA of the CDR3 is TGTGCCAGCAGTGAATTTGCAGGGACCGGGGAGCTGTTTTTT. Amino acid sequence: CASSEFAGTGELFF.